The 27 T cell receptor beta chains given below trace back to one sample, sequenced in a study of shared clonotypes between healthy human individuals. Positively selected for CCR7, the CD45RO-negative cells used as naive CD8 cells excluded terminally differentiated effector memory CD45RA+ cells. Profiling relied on immunoSEQ multiplex PCR, and the TCRdb table lists in-frame clones only, not all of them. This table holds about 1,900,000 clones, about 95% found once. Material for sequencing was naive CD8+ T cells sorted from blood. These receptors came from a man aged 18-30 years in good health.

V gene TRBV7-9 combines with J gene TRBJ2-1; TRBD2 matches at 9 bases. Germline CDR1 SEHNR, CDR2 FQNEAQ (reference sequence). The CDR3 length is 16 residues. V lost 2 bases and J lost 8; bases outside the gene matches: 10. CDR3 sequence reads: CASSLFGTSRWYEQFF. Written as DNA, the CDR3 is TGTGCCAGCAGCTTATTCGGGACTAGCCGGTGGTATGAGCAGTTCTTC.

The chain recombines TRBV18 with TRBJ1-2; the D is unclear. The germline CDR1 and CDR2 sequences are KGHSH and LQKENI. This CDR3 contains 15 residues. V dropped 2 bases and J dropped 3 bases, with 13 bases sitting between them. CDR3 DNA: TGTGCCAGCTCACCAGGCCAAAATGGAGACTATGGCTACACCTTC. Translation: CASSPGQNGDYGYTF.

V gene TRBV11-3 combines with J gene TRBJ1-1; TRBD1 matches 7 bases. The CDR3 extends over 13 amino acids. V trimming: 5 bases; J trimming: 7 bases; junction bases outside the gene matches: 7. CDR1 SGHNT and CDR2 YENEEA come from the germline V gene. This CDR3 is CASSVGTASEAFF. CDR3 nucleotide sequence: TGTGCCAGCAGCGTAGGGACAGCGAGTGAAGCTTTCTTT. Looking up the rest from reference TRBV11-3 and TRBJ1-1 gives the full variable domain: EAGVVQSPRYKIIEKKQPVAFWCNPISGHNTLYWYLQNLGQGPELLIRYENEEAVDDSQLPKDRFSAERLKGVDSTLKIQPAELGDSAVYLCASSVGTASEAFFGQGTRLTVV.

The CDR3 sequence: CASSQANQGLTEAFF. CDR3 sequence (DNA): TGCGCCAGCAGCCAAGCTAATCAGGGGCTCACTGAAGCTTTCTTT. The chain uses TRBV4-1 and TRBJ1-1; a weak D match, TRBD1 (6 bases). CDR3 length equals 15 residues. Germline assignment: CDR1 MGHRA and CDR2 YSYEKL. V was clipped by 1 base and J by 4 bases, with 13 bases between them.

J is TRBJ1-5 and V is TRBV6-1; D uncertain. The CDR3 runs to 15 residues. Trimming shortened V by 6 bases and J by 2 bases, and 14 bases separated the two germline ends. In germline, CDR1 is MNHNS, CDR2 SASEGT. The CDR3: CASSPKRGGNQPQHF. The CDR3, as DNA: TGTGCCAGCAGCCCGAAACGGGGAGGCAATCAGCCCCAGCATTTT.

On this clone: The sample carries other DNA sequences with the same CDR3. The V call is TRBV6-6, the J call TRBJ2-3, with D tentatively TRBD1 (6 bases). The germline V and J ends were trimmed by 0 bases and 1 base, with 8 bases remaining between them. There are 15 residues in the CDR3. In germline, CDR1 is MNHNY, CDR2 SVGAGI (reference sequence). CDR3 DNA: TGTGCCAGCAGTTACTCTGCAGGGGGCACAGATACGCAGTATTTT. It yields the protein CASSYSAGGTDTQYF.

This chain connects TRBV4-1 to TRBJ2-3; no clear D. The CDR3 has 13 amino acids. From germline, CDR1 is MGHRA and CDR2 YSYEKL. V was trimmed by 0 bases and J by 2 bases, leaving 3 bases between them. The CDR3 reads CASSQDITDTQYF. The CDR3 bases are TGCGCCAGCAGCCAAGATATCACAGATACGCAGTATTTT.

This chain uses TRBV28 with TRBJ2-7; 8 bases agree with TRBD1. The CDR3 totals 14 residues. Trimming cost V 6 bases and J 5 bases; bases outside gene matches: 9. The germline CDR1 and CDR2 sequences are MDHEN and SYDVKM. The CDR3 protein is CASRSIDRGNEQYF. The CDR3 region has the DNA TGTGCCAGCAGATCGATCGACAGGGGAAACGAGCAGTACTTC.

J is TRBJ2-1 and V is TRBV5-1; 10 bases align to TRBD1. This CDR3 is 15 amino acids long. J gave up 5 bases and V 5 bases, and 7 bases lay outside the gene matches. Germline values: CDR1 SGHRS, CDR2 YFSETQ. CDR3 nucleotide sequence: TGCGCCAGCAGATCGGACAGGGGGGTTAACAATGAGCAGTTCTTC. It codes for CASRSDRGVNNEQFF.

This clone was seen only once. The chain uses TRBV7-9 and TRBJ2-2; the match to TRBD1 covers 9 bases. This CDR3 is built from 16 residues. Germline assignment: CDR1 SEHNR and CDR2 FQNEAQ (reference sequence). V dropped 6 bases and J dropped 3; count of bases not matched to a gene: 8. Here the CDR3 DNA reads TGTGCCAGCAGTTACCCCGGGACAGGGTACACCGGGGAGCTGTTTTTT. Translating it yields CASSYPGTGYTGELFF.

The chain combines TRBV7-9 with TRBJ2-7; D gene unclear. The CDR3 loop spans 16 amino acids. The germline gives CDR1 SEHNR, CDR2 FQNEAQ (reference sequence). V shed 5 bases and J shed 3 bases, with 20 bases lying between them. Written as DNA, the CDR3 is TGTGCCAGCAGCCCTAAGGATGGGTCAACCGTCTACGAGCAGTACTTC. It specifies CASSPKDGSTVYEQYF.

The chain is built from TRBV7-9 and TRBJ2-3; D is ambiguous. The CDR3 has 12 residues. Germline V CDR1 and CDR2: SEHNR, FQNEAQ (reference sequence). V was clipped by 4 bases and J by 6 bases, with 8 bases between them. CDR3 DNA: TGTGCCAGCAGCTATGTAGACGATACGCAGTATTTT. Amino acid sequence: CASSYVDDTQYF.

There are a few counts of this clone. The V and J genes are TRBV27 and TRBJ2-2, with 10 positions matching TRBD1. CDR3 length equals 14 residues. J gave up 5 bases and V 8 bases, and 5 bases lay outside the gene matches. Germline V gene data show CDR1 as MNHEY and CDR2 as SMNVEV (reference sequence). CDR3 DNA: TGTGCCAGCGGGACAGGGGTAATGACCGGGGAGCTGTTTTTT. The encoded protein is CASGTGVMTGELFF.

The chain employs TRBV5-4 and TRBJ2-1; TRBD1 agrees at 7 bases. The V and J ends lost 5 bases and 8 bases, in that order; junction bases with no gene match: 7. The V gene's germline CDR1 is SGHNT and CDR2 YYREEE (reference sequence). The CDR3 extends over 13 amino acids. The CDR3 region is CASRSDRADEQFF. Written as DNA, the CDR3 is TGTGCCAGCAGATCTGACAGGGCCGATGAGCAGTTCTTC.

V is TRBV29-1 and J is TRBJ1-2; 10 nucleotides agree with TRBD1. Germline assignment: CDR1 SQVTM and CDR2 ANQGSEA. V dropped 6 bases and J dropped 2; count of bases not matched to a gene: 3. The CDR3 contains 13 residues. The chain's CDR3 is CSVGTGENYGYTF. The CDR3 bases are TGCAGCGTAGGGACAGGGGAAAACTATGGCTACACCTTC.

This chain connects TRBV19 to TRBJ2-1, with 9 bases fitting TRBD2. The V and J ends lost 1 base and 2 bases, in that order; junction bases with no gene match: 3. The CDR3 spans 16 residues. Germline V gene lookup returns CDR1 LNHDA and CDR2 SQIVND (reference sequence). CDR3 DNA sequence: TGTGCCAGTAGTATAGCAGGACTAGCGACCTACAATGAGCAGTTCTTC. Residues: CASSIAGLATYNEQFF.

J is TRBJ2-1 and V is TRBV4-1; D is perhaps TRBD2 (6 bases). The germline V gene encodes CDR1 MGHRA and CDR2 YSYEKL. The CDR3 length is 16 residues. V shed 1 base and J shed 1 base, with 11 bases lying between them. CDR3 in DNA: TGCGCCAGCAGCCAAGTCCTGCTAGCGTCCTACAATGAGCAGTTCTTC. Amino acids: CASSQVLLASYNEQFF.

V is TRBV28 and J is TRBJ2-7; TRBD1 matches 7 bases. With 7 bases clipped from V and 5 bases from J, the junction kept 8 bases outside the gene matches. The length of the CDR3 is 13 residues. Germline V CDR1 and CDR2: MDHEN, SYDVKM. The CDR3 protein is CASTQPGTDEQYF. DNA of the CDR3: TGTGCCAGCACCCAACCGGGGACAGACGAGCAGTACTTC.

The V call is TRBV4-3, the J call TRBJ2-1; D might be TRBD1 (6 bases). The length of the CDR3 is 16 residues. With 0 bases removed from V and 5 bases from J, the gap between germline ends came to 14 bases. Per the germline V gene, CDR1 is LGHNA and CDR2 is YSLEER. The CDR3 DNA reads TGCGCCAGCAGCCAAGAATCGACAGGCCTCGACAATGAGCAGTTCTTC. Residues: CASSQESTGLDNEQFF.

The J gene is TRBJ2-5, the V gene TRBV7-6; 7 bases line up with TRBD2. CDR3 length: 14 residues. The J segment lost 1 base and the V segment lost 3 bases, leaving 2 bases of the junction unmatched. The germline gives CDR1 SGHVS, CDR2 FNYEAQ. The CDR3: CASSLGTTQETQYF. As DNA, the CDR3 is TGTGCCAGCAGCTTGGGGACTACCCAAGAGACCCAGTACTTC.

The V call is TRBV4-1, the J call TRBJ2-7; 11 bases map to TRBD2. The CDR3 runs to 16 residues. The germline gives CDR1 MGHRA, CDR2 YSYEKL. J was trimmed by 3 bases and V by 3 bases; bases with no gene match: 7. The CDR3 region has the DNA TGCGCCAGCAGCCAGACTAGCGGGATCCCTCTCTACGAGCAGTACTTC. Protein sequence: CASSQTSGIPLYEQYF.

The chain combines TRBV6-6 with TRBJ2-3, with D hard to call. The CDR3 has 15 amino acids. Trimming removed 7 bases at V and 3 bases at J, with 17 bases between. Germline V gene data show CDR1 as MNHNY and CDR2 as SVGAGI (reference sequence). CDR3 residues: CASISQLYETDTQYF. The CDR3 bases are TGTGCCAGCATCTCCCAACTCTATGAAACAGATACGCAGTATTTT.

Details on this clone: This same CDR3 is encoded by further DNA sequences in the sample. V and J are TRBV6-1 and TRBJ2-7; a weak D match, TRBD1 (6 bases). Germline CDR1 MNHNS, CDR2 SASEGT. CDR3 size: 12 residues. Trimming removed 3 bases from V and 4 bases from J, with 7 bases in between. CDR3 coding DNA: TGTGCCAGCAGTGACAGGGGTTACGAGCAGTACTTC. This sequence encodes CASSDRGYEQYF.

The chain has TRBV27 and TRBJ2-1, with 10 bases lining up with TRBD2. This CDR3 comprises 14 residues. CDR1 and CDR2 from the germline V gene are MNHEY and SMNVEV (reference sequence). J was trimmed by 4 bases and V by 10 bases; bases with no gene match: 7. This CDR3 is CATKASGGYNEQFF. In nucleotides, the CDR3 is TGTGCCACCAAAGCTAGCGGGGGTTACAATGAGCAGTTCTTC.

This chain joins TRBV5-6 and TRBJ2-3; D gene uncertain. Germline V CDR1 and CDR2: SGHDT, YYEEEE. The CDR3 runs to 14 residues. V lost 0 bases to trimming and J lost 7 bases, with 12 bases between them. The CDR3, as DNA: TGTGCCAGCAGCTTGGTTGGGTCTTTTCATACGCAGTATTTT. It translates to CASSLVGSFHTQYF.

J is TRBJ2-7 and V is TRBV6-5, with a tentative D call TRBD2 (7 bases). V was shortened by 2 bases and J by 7 bases, with 12 bases between the two germline ends. CDR3 length equals 13 residues. The germline V gene has CDR1 MNHEY and CDR2 SVGAGI. In DNA form, the CDR3 reads TGTGCCAGCAGTTACGGGGGGGCGGAGGAGCAGTACTTC. It specifies CASSYGGAEEQYF.

This sequence joins TRBV6-6 and TRBJ1-6; a weak D match, TRBD1 (5 bases). This CDR3 region has 14 residues. Germline CDR1 MNHNY, CDR2 SVGAGI (reference sequence). Trimming took 6 bases from V and 6 from J, leaving 12 bases between them. CDR3 bases: TGTGCCAGCAGACAGACAGAGATTAATTCACCCCTCCACTTT. This sequence encodes CASRQTEINSPLHF.